The 2 T cell receptor beta chains below come from one sample, sequenced in a study of shared clonotypes between healthy human individuals. Sequenced by immunoSEQ multiplex PCR; TCRdb stores in-frame clones only, minus some. The sample includes fewer than 350,000 clones, around 86% seen only once; the top ten take 15% to 20%. The sequencing sample was made of memory CD8+ T cells sorted from blood. As to subset: CD45RO+ cells pooled with CCR7-negative TemRA cells. These receptors were obtained from a young man in good health.

Of note for this clone: Other DNA sequences from this sample encode an identical CDR3 as well. This chain connects TRBV7-9 to TRBJ2-6; no clear D gene. Trimming shortened V by 5 bases and J by 4 bases, and 9 bases separated the two germline ends. This CDR3 comprises 14 residues. Germline lookup yields CDR1 SEHNR and CDR2 FQNEAQ (reference sequence). CDR3 residues: CASSLSSGANVLTF. CDR3 DNA: TGTGCCAGCAGCCTGTCATCCGGGGCCAACGTCCTGACTTTC. Together with reference TRBV7-9 and TRBJ2-6, the CDR3 gives the full variable domain: DTGVSQNPRHKITKRGQNVTFRCDPISEHNRLYWYRQTLGQGPEFLTYFQNEAQLEKSRLLSDRFSAERPKGSFSTLEIQRTEQGDSAMYLCASSLSSGANVLTFGAGSRLTVL.

This chain uses TRBV4-3 with TRBJ2-3; 7 bases are shared with TRBD2. The germline gives CDR1 LGHNA, CDR2 YSLEER. The CDR3 has 16 amino acids. V lost 0 bases and J lost 0; bases outside the gene matches: 3. The CDR3 region has the DNA TGCGCCAGCAGCCAAGATGCGGGAGCTAGCACAGATACGCAGTATTTT. Encoded protein: CASSQDAGASTDTQYF.